The 9 T cell receptor beta chains given below trace back to one sample, sequenced in a study of T cell changes during pregnancy in multiple sclerosis. This table comes from immunoSEQ multiplex PCR, and its TCRdb copy is limited to in-frame clones, with some not included. Of 45,000 to 65,000 clones in the sample, 93% are singletons; the top ten hold roughly 2.6%. The sequencing here drew on CD8+ T cells from peripheral blood mononuclear cells, taken in the third trimester of pregnancy. Source of these receptors: a female donor with multiple sclerosis, enrolled in a pregnancy study.

The rearrangement joins TRBV5-8 to TRBJ2-1, with 7 bases matching TRBD2. The CDR3 extends over 16 amino acids. Germline CDR1 and CDR2: SGHTS and YDEGEE. With V trimmed by 1 base and J by 4 bases, 8 bases remained unmatched. The CDR3 coding sequence is TGTGCCAGCAGCTTGATAGTTCTAGCGGTGTACAATGAGCAGTTCTTC. Encoded protein: CASSLIVLAVYNEQFF.

The rearrangement uses TRBV5-6 and TRBJ2-7; a possible D gene is TRBD1 (5 bases). Germline values: CDR1 SGHDT, CDR2 YYEEEE. Trimming removed 4 bases from V and 1 base from J, with 15 bases in between. This CDR3 spans 15 amino acids. The CDR3 DNA sequence: TGTGCCAGCAGCACCACCCTCGACAGTTCCTACGAGCAGTACTTC. Protein: CASSTTLDSSYEQYF. Supplemented by reference TRBV5-6 and TRBJ2-7, the full variable domain reads DAGVTQSPTHLIKTRGQQVTLRCSPKSGHDTVSWYQQALGQGPQFIFQYYEEEERQRGNFPDRFSGHQFPNYSSELNVNALLLGDSALYLCASSTTLDSSYEQYFGPGTRLTVT.

The rearrangement links TRBV27 to TRBJ2-1; 7 bases are shared with TRBD2. Germline assignment: CDR1 MNHEY and CDR2 SMNVEV (reference sequence). J lost 0 bases, V lost 5 bases, and 4 bases had no gene match. The CDR3 length is 15 residues. CDR3 residues: CASSGGGISYNEQFF. The CDR3 DNA is TGTGCCAGCAGTGGGGGGGGGATCTCCTACAATGAGCAGTTCTTC.

The rearrangement joins TRBV7-6 to TRBJ1-2; no definite D call. CDR1 and CDR2 (germline): SGHVS, FNYEAQ. The CDR3 sequence is 14 residues long. The V gene lost 5 bases and the J gene lost 8 bases, with 18 bases spanning the gap. The CDR3 reads CASSREVLDQGYTF. The CDR3 nucleotides read TGTGCCAGCAGCCGGGAAGTACTAGATCAAGGCTACACCTTC.

The CDR3 sequence: CASSGASGSYEQYF. The CDR3 region has the DNA TGTGCCAGCAGCGGTGCTAGCGGCTCCTACGAGCAGTACTTC. The chain links TRBV9 to TRBJ2-7; 7 nucleotides match TRBD2. Germline trimming cut 3 bases from V and 0 bases from J; bases unmatched to any gene: 3. This CDR3 comprises 14 residues. The germline V gene encodes CDR1 SGDLS and CDR2 YYNGEE. The full variable domain, with the rest looked up from reference TRBV9 and TRBJ2-7, is DSGVTQTPKHLITATGQRVTLRCSPRSGDLSVYWYQQSLDQGLQFLIQYYNGEERAKGNILERFSAQQFPDLHSELNLSSLELGDSALYFCASSGASGSYEQYFGPGTRLTVT.

The chain uses TRBV6-5 and TRBJ2-1; D unresolved. This CDR3 is built from 11 residues. V dropped 6 bases and J dropped 7 bases, with 7 bases sitting between them. Germline CDR1 reads MNHEY; CDR2 reads SVGAGI. The CDR3, as DNA: TGTGCCAGCAGGAACACGAATGAGCAGTTCTTC. This gives the protein CASRNTNEQFF.

The chain is built from TRBV19 and TRBJ1-3; D unresolved. The CDR3 is 11 residues long. Germline V gene data show CDR1 as LNHDA and CDR2 as SQIVND (reference sequence). Trimming shortened V by 6 bases and J by 4 bases, and 4 bases separated the two germline ends. CDR3 residues: CASRRGNTIYF. CDR3 DNA: TGTGCCAGTAGGCGAGGAAACACCATATATTTT.

The chain combines TRBV27 with TRBJ2-7, with D maybe TRBD1 (7 bases). Trimming left V 2 bases short and J 11 bases short, with 16 bases between. Germline assignment: CDR1 MNHEY and CDR2 SMNVEV (reference sequence). The CDR3 totals 13 residues. This chain's CDR3 is CASSLRQGREEYF. CDR3 DNA sequence: TGTGCCAGCAGTTTACGACAGGGTAGGGAGGAGTACTTC.

This clone came up once. The genes are TRBV5-6 and TRBJ2-3; D might be TRBD2 (6 bases). Germline-derived CDR1 and CDR2 are SGHDT and YYEEEE. CDR3 size: 14 residues. Trimming removed 3 bases at V and 0 bases at J, with 8 bases between. CDR3 DNA sequence: TGTGCCAGCAGCTACGGGACTAGCACAGATACGCAGTATTTT. It encodes CASSYGTSTDTQYF.